A selection of T cell receptor beta chains follows, all from one sample in a study of technical replicates of blood from several donors. TCRdb's table, derived via immunoSEQ multiplex PCR, lists solely in-frame clones and lacks some. The table shows about 70,000 clones, with roughly 92% occurring only once. Sequencing was carried out using T cells isolated from PBMCs. The receptors shown here come from a human donor in good health. Each CDR3 is given with its conserved first and last residue. D genes are given only for firm matches. For some rows the clone size is stated as once, few or many, or as a class when expanded; others skip it.

V gene: TRBV30
clone size: -
J gene: TRBJ1-2
D gene: -
CDR3 protein: CAYLRGNYGYTF
CDR3 DNA: TGTGCCTACCTCAGGGGAAACTATGGCTACACCTTC

V gene: TRBV29-1
clone size: -
J gene: TRBJ2-1
D gene: -
CDR3 protein: CSAQTVGAWLF
CDR3 DNA: TGCAGCGCCCAGACAGTCGGTGCGTGGCTCTTC

V gene: TRBV19
clone size: few
J gene: TRBJ1-1
D gene: TRBD1
CDR3 protein: CASSTLWTGIVTEAFF
CDR3 DNA: TGTGCCAGTAGTACGTTATGGACAGGGATAGTTACTGAAGCTTTCTTT

V gene: TRBV9
clone size: -
J gene: TRBJ1-1
D gene: -
CDR3 protein: CASSADQAGTEAFF
CDR3 DNA: TGTGCCAGCAGCGCAGACCAAGCGGGAACTGAAGCTTTCTTT

V gene: TRBV18
clone size: -
J gene: TRBJ1-1
D gene: TRBD1
CDR3 protein: CASSPSRTGPNTEAFF
CDR3 DNA: TGTGCCAGCTCACCCTCGAGGACAGGGCCTAACACTGAAGCTTTCTTT

V gene: TRBV29-1
clone size: -
J gene: TRBJ2-7
D gene: -
CDR3 protein: CSVNQGTTSYEQYF
CDR3 DNA: TGCAGCGTGAACCAGGGGACTACCTCCTACGAGCAGTACTTC

V gene: TRBV4-3
clone size: -
J gene: TRBJ2-7
D gene: TRBD2
CDR3 protein: CASSQDSSGRAGEQYF
CDR3 DNA: TGCGCCAGCAGCCAAGATTCTAGCGGGAGGGCCGGTGAGCAGTACTTC

V gene: TRBV5-1
clone size: once
J gene: TRBJ2-3
D gene: TRBD2
CDR3 protein: CASSLAGGTDTQYF
CDR3 DNA: TGCGCCAGCAGCTTAGCGGGAGGCACAGATACGCAGTATTTT

V gene: TRBV28
clone size: -
J gene: TRBJ2-7
D gene: TRBD1
CDR3 protein: CASSPPRTGDEQYF
CDR3 DNA: TGTGCCAGCAGTCCGCCCAGGACAGGGGATGAGCAGTACTTC

V gene: TRBV28
clone size: -
J gene: TRBJ2-7
D gene: TRBD1
CDR3 protein: CASRVGTGAYEQYF
CDR3 DNA: TGTGCCAGCAGGGTTGGGACAGGGGCCTACGAGCAGTACTTC

V gene: TRBV7-5
clone size: -
J gene: TRBJ1-1
D gene: -
CDR3 protein: CVRSIDRDKAFF
CDR3 DNA: TGTGTCAGAAGCATCGATCGAGACAAAGCTTTCTTT

V gene: TRBV9
clone size: few
J gene: TRBJ1-1
D gene: -
CDR3 protein: CASSVGRVNTEAFF
CDR3 DNA: TGTGCCAGCAGCGTAGGGCGGGTGAACACTGAAGCTTTCTTT

V gene: TRBV11-3
clone size: -
J gene: TRBJ2-5
D gene: -
CDR3 protein: CASRPFAGSETQYF
CDR3 DNA: TGTGCCAGCAGACCCTTCGCCGGGAGTGAGACCCAGTACTTC

V gene: TRBV18
clone size: -
J gene: TRBJ2-3
D gene: -
CDR3 protein: CASSQGADTQYF
CDR3 DNA: TGTGCCAGCTCACAGGGGGCAGATACGCAGTATTTT

V gene: TRBV19
clone size: -
J gene: TRBJ2-7
D gene: TRBD2
CDR3 protein: CASSPSGTSVSYEQYF
CDR3 DNA: TGTGCCAGTTCCCCTTCCGGGACTAGCGTCTCCTACGAGCAGTACTTC

V gene: TRBV11-3
clone size: -
J gene: TRBJ2-3
D gene: TRBD2
CDR3 protein: CASSSRIRTSVRGTDTQYF
CDR3 DNA: TGTGCCAGCAGCTCTAGGATTAGGACTAGCGTACGTGGCACAGATACGCAGTATTTT

V gene: TRBV9
clone size: -
J gene: TRBJ2-3
D gene: TRBD2
CDR3 protein: CASSVAGGLTDTQYF
CDR3 DNA: TGTGCCAGCAGCGTAGCGGGAGGGCTCACAGATACGCAGTATTTT

V gene: TRBV18
clone size: -
J gene: TRBJ1-1
D gene: -
CDR3 protein: CASSGGMNTEAFF
CDR3 DNA: TGTGCCAGCTCTGGGGGGATGAACACTGAAGCTTTCTTT

V gene: TRBV9
clone size: -
J gene: TRBJ1-5
D gene: -
CDR3 protein: CASSVGDSNQPQHF
CDR3 DNA: TGTGCCAGCAGCGTAGGAGATAGCAATCAGCCCCAGCATTTT

V gene: TRBV7-3
clone size: -
J gene: TRBJ2-2
D gene: TRBD2
CDR3 protein: CASSKGLAGGIGELFF
CDR3 DNA: TGTGCCAGCAGCAAGGGACTAGCGGGAGGCATCGGGGAGCTGTTTTTT

V gene: TRBV7-9
clone size: -
J gene: TRBJ2-7
D gene: TRBD2
CDR3 protein: CASSPLAGVYEQYF
CDR3 DNA: TGTGCCAGCAGCCCCCTAGCGGGAGTCTACGAGCAGTACTTC

V gene: TRBV7-8
clone size: -
J gene: TRBJ1-2
D gene: TRBD1
CDR3 protein: CASREGASKDYGYTF
CDR3 DNA: TGTGCCAGCAGAGAGGGGGCCTCCAAGGACTATGGCTACACCTTC

V gene: TRBV18
clone size: -
J gene: TRBJ2-7
D gene: TRBD1
CDR3 protein: CASSPGQASYEQYF
CDR3 DNA: TGTGCCAGCTCACCGGGACAGGCCTCCTACGAGCAGTACTTC

V gene: TRBV5-1
clone size: -
J gene: TRBJ2-1
D gene: TRBD2
CDR3 protein: CASSLSGTRINEQFF
CDR3 DNA: TGCGCCAGCAGCCTGTCCGGGACTAGGATCAATGAGCAGTTCTTC

V gene: TRBV4-2
clone size: -
J gene: TRBJ2-7
D gene: -
CDR3 protein: CASSPPGDYEQYF
CDR3 DNA: TGTGCCAGCAGCCCCCCCGGGGACTACGAGCAGTACTTC

V gene: TRBV5-1
clone size: -
J gene: TRBJ1-3
D gene: TRBD1
CDR3 protein: CASSLDPGQPSGNTIYF
CDR3 DNA: TGCGCCAGCAGCTTGGATCCGGGACAGCCTTCTGGAAACACCATATATTTT

V gene: TRBV6-5
clone size: -
J gene: TRBJ1-1
D gene: -
CDR3 protein: CASSYSIVTNTEAFF
CDR3 DNA: TGTGCCAGCAGTTACTCGATAGTCACTAACACTGAAGCTTTCTTT

V gene: TRBV10-1
clone size: -
J gene: TRBJ2-1
D gene: TRBD1
CDR3 protein: CASSAAQGVYNEQFF
CDR3 DNA: TGCGCCAGCAGTGCAGCACAGGGGGTTTACAATGAGCAGTTCTTC

V gene: TRBV5-1
clone size: -
J gene: TRBJ2-7
D gene: TRBD1
CDR3 protein: CASSSGTGKYEQYF
CDR3 DNA: TGCGCCAGCAGTTCCGGGACAGGGAAATACGAGCAGTACTTC

V gene: TRBV6-5
clone size: -
J gene: TRBJ2-2
D gene: TRBD1
CDR3 protein: CASRFDRANTGELFF
CDR3 DNA: TGTGCCAGCAGATTCGACAGGGCGAACACCGGGGAGCTGTTTTTT

V gene: TRBV5-1
clone size: -
J gene: TRBJ2-2
D gene: -
CDR3 protein: CASSYRGNTGELFF
CDR3 DNA: TGCGCCAGCAGCTATCGAGGGAACACCGGGGAGCTGTTTTTT

V gene: TRBV10-2
clone size: -
J gene: TRBJ2-3
D gene: -
CDR3 protein: CASSEPPTRSSTDTQYF
CDR3 DNA: TGCGCCAGCAGTGAGCCCCCTACTAGATCCAGCACAGATACGCAGTATTTT

V gene: TRBV28
clone size: -
J gene: TRBJ2-7
D gene: -
CDR3 protein: CASSSRQATYEQYF
CDR3 DNA: TGTGCCAGCAGTTCAAGACAGGCTACCTACGAGCAGTACTTC

V gene: TRBV11-2
clone size: -
J gene: TRBJ1-5
D gene: -
CDR3 protein: CASSLLAGVRDNQPQHF
CDR3 DNA: TGTGCCAGCAGCTTATTGGCCGGGGTGCGAGACAATCAGCCCCAGCATTTT

V gene: TRBV2
clone size: -
J gene: TRBJ2-7
D gene: -
CDR3 protein: CASSSNDRTTTYEQYF
CDR3 DNA: TGTGCCAGCAGTTCAAATGACCGGACTACCACTTACGAGCAGTACTTC

V gene: TRBV4-3
clone size: -
J gene: TRBJ2-2
D gene: -
CDR3 protein: CASRPGVNTGELFF
CDR3 DNA: TGCGCCAGCCGACCGGGGGTGAACACCGGGGAGCTGTTTTTT

V gene: TRBV6-5
clone size: -
J gene: TRBJ2-1
D gene: -
CDR3 protein: CASSLDTTPSYNEQFF
CDR3 DNA: TGTGCCAGCAGTTTGGACACGACTCCCTCCTACAATGAGCAGTTCTTC

V gene: TRBV7-8
clone size: -
J gene: TRBJ1-2
D gene: -
CDR3 protein: CASSLGGGAGDGYTF
CDR3 DNA: TGTGCCAGCAGCTTAGGAGGCGGGGCAGGTGATGGCTACACCTTC

V gene: TRBV7-2
clone size: -
J gene: TRBJ2-3
D gene: -
CDR3 protein: CASSLGLHTDTQYF
CDR3 DNA: TGTGCCAGCAGCTTAGGACTGCACACAGATACGCAGTATTTT

V gene: TRBV5-1
clone size: -
J gene: TRBJ2-1
D gene: -
CDR3 protein: CASSAVSSYNEQFF
CDR3 DNA: TGCGCCAGCAGTGCGGTGAGCTCCTACAATGAGCAGTTCTTC

V gene: TRBV11-2
clone size: -
J gene: TRBJ2-7
D gene: -
CDR3 protein: CASSLGLAPYEQYF
CDR3 DNA: TGTGCCAGCAGCTTAGGGCTAGCCCCCTACGAGCAGTACTTC

V gene: TRBV4-3
clone size: -
J gene: TRBJ2-3
D gene: -
CDR3 protein: CASSQDYGSTDTQYF
CDR3 DNA: TGCGCCAGCAGCCAAGATTACGGGAGCACAGATACGCAGTATTTT

V gene: TRBV6-6
clone size: -
J gene: TRBJ2-7
D gene: -
CDR3 protein: CASSDSSPYEQYF
CDR3 DNA: TGTGCCAGCAGTGACAGTTCCCCCTACGAGCAGTACTTC

V gene: TRBV29-1
clone size: -
J gene: TRBJ2-1
D gene: TRBD2
CDR3 protein: CSAPGLAGSFYNEQFF
CDR3 DNA: TGCAGCGCACCGGGACTAGCGGGTAGCTTCTACAATGAGCAGTTCTTC

V gene: TRBV7-7
clone size: -
J gene: TRBJ2-7
D gene: TRBD2
CDR3 protein: CASSLGTSGTYEQYF
CDR3 DNA: TGTGCCAGCAGCTTGGGAACTAGCGGGACCTACGAGCAGTACTTC

V gene: TRBV30
clone size: -
J gene: TRBJ1-2
D gene: TRBD1
CDR3 protein: CAWRDRTGDGYTF
CDR3 DNA: TGTGCCTGGAGGGACAGGACAGGGGATGGCTACACCTTC

V gene: TRBV29-1
clone size: -
J gene: TRBJ1-2
D gene: -
CDR3 protein: CSVENTRGGHGYTF
CDR3 DNA: TGCAGCGTTGAAAATACGAGGGGAGGACATGGCTACACCTTC

V gene: TRBV2
clone size: once
J gene: TRBJ1-1
D gene: -
CDR3 protein: CASSTRVNAEAFF
CDR3 DNA: TGTGCCAGCAGTACTCGGGTGAATGCTGAAGCTTTCTTT

V gene: TRBV27
clone size: few
J gene: TRBJ1-1
D gene: -
CDR3 protein: CASSWTALGNTEAFF
CDR3 DNA: TGTGCCAGCAGTTGGACAGCCCTAGGGAACACTGAAGCTTTCTTT

V gene: TRBV29-1
clone size: few
J gene: TRBJ1-1
D gene: -
CDR3 protein: CSERSRANTEAFF
CDR3 DNA: TGCAGCGAGAGGAGCAGGGCGAACACTGAAGCTTTCTTT